This T cell receptor beta chain emerged from a study of blood T cell repertoires in COVID-19. Turning to the study itself: PBMCs, B-cell-depleted T cells, or T cells provided the cDNA or gDNA that made up the material.

The CDR3 has 18 amino acids. Germline V CDR1 and CDR2: SGHNT, YYREEE (reference sequence). Trimming took 4 bases from V and 0 from J; bases not matched to a gene: 10. Assay: immunoSEQ multiplex PCR; the TCRdb copy retains only in-frame clones and omits some. The sample lists about 400,000 clones; about 90% were seen once. This receptor was taken from a man aged 35 to 55 with acute or convalescent COVID-19. The rearrangement uses TRBV5-4 and TRBJ2-7; the match to TRBD2 covers 13 bases. The source material was peripheral blood. Here the CDR3 reads CASSLKTGLAGFSYEQYF. The CDR3 DNA follows: TGTGCCAGCAGCCTAAAAACGGGACTAGCGGGATTCTCCTACGAGCAGTACTTC.